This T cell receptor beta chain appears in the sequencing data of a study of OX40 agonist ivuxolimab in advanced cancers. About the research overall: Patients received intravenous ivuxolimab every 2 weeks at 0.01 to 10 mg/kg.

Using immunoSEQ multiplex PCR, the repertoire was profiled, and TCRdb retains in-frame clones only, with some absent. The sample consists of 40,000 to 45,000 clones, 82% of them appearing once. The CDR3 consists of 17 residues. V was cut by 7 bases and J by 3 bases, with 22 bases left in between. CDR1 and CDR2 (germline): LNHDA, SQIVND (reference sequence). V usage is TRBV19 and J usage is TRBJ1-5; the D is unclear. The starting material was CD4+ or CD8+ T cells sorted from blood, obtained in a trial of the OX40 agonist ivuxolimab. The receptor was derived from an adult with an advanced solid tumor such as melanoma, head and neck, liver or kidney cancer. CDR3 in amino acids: CASTPDAETSFNQPQHF. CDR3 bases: TGTGCCAGTACCCCGGACGCGGAGACCTCGTTCAATCAGCCCCAGCATTTT.